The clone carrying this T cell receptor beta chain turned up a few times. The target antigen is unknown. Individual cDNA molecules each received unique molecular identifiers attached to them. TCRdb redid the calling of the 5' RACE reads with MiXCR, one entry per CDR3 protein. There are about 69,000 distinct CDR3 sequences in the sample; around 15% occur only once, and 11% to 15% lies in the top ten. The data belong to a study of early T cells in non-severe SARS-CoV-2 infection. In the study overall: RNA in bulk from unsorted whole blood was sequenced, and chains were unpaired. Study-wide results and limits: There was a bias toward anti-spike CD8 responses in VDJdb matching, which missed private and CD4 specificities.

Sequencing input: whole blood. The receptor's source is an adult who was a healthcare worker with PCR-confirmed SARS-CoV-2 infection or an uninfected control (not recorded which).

The CDR3 DNA reads TGTGCCAGCAGCCAAGATATAGGACAGGGGATTACCAATGAGCAGTTCTTC. This codes for CASSQDIGQGITNEQFF. V gene TRBV3-1 combines with J gene TRBJ2-1; TRBD1 agrees at 9 bases. The germline gives CDR1 LGHDT, CDR2 YNNKEL (reference sequence). The CDR3 loop spans 17 amino acids. With V trimmed by 0 bases and J by 6 bases, 9 bases remained unmatched.